These 30 T cell receptor beta chains were all obtained from the same sample, sequenced in a study of Graves' ophthalmopathy and Graves' hyperthyroidism. For repertoire sequencing, the TCR beta CDR3 regions were amplified from RNA transcripts. RT-PCR in the first round used HTBI primers; a second-round multiplex PCR followed. One entry per CDR3 protein results from TCRdb running MiXCR on the multiplex PCR reads. Of roughly 380,000 distinct CDR3 sequences detected, roughly 14% appear once; the ten largest clones hold roughly 7%. The specimen was peripheral blood. These receptors were collected from a woman aged 18 to 35 with stable Graves' hyperthyroidism.

The chain recombines TRBV12-5 with TRBJ1-2, with D possibly being TRBD1 (5 bases). Germline loops: CDR1 LGHNT, CDR2 FRNRAP. Between the trimmed V and J ends, which lost 2 bases and 8 bases, there was a span of 21 bases. The CDR3 spans 16 residues. CDR3: CASGLSTASKLLGYTF. The CDR3 DNA reads as TGTGCTAGTGGTTTGTCGACAGCCTCTAAACTATTGGGCTACACCTTC.

This clonotype was detected ten times or more. This chain links TRBV6-1 with TRBJ1-5; D is undetermined. The CDR3 covers 13 residues. The germline V and J ends were trimmed by 2 bases and 6 bases, with 8 bases remaining between them. Germline loops: CDR1 MNHNS, CDR2 SASEGT. CDR3 coding DNA: TGTGCCAGCAGTGAAACCCCAGGTCAGCCCCAGCATTTT. It yields the protein CASSETPGQPQHF.

This clonotype was picked up a small number of times. A read error may explain this, as a much larger clone is one base away. The chain recombines TRBV5-1 with TRBJ1-1; tentative D call: TRBD1 (5 bases). There are 15 residues in the CDR3. Germline CDR1 and CDR2: SGHRS and YFSETQ. The CDR3 bases are TGCGTCAGCAGACGTCTGCCCAGGGAGGAAACTGAAGCTTTCTTT. It encodes CVSRRLPREETEAFF.

The J gene is TRBJ1-5, the V gene TRBV3-1; D is unresolved. This CDR3 region has 14 residues. Per the germline V gene, CDR1 is LGHDT and CDR2 is YNNKEL (reference sequence). Trimming stripped 6 bases from V and 9 bases from J, with 18 bases between. The CDR3 DNA follows: TGTGCCAGCAGTCAACTAAGATCACAATCGCCCCAGCATTTT. Encoded protein: CASSQLRSQSPQHF. Using reference TRBV3-1 and TRBJ1-5 for the parts outside the CDR3, the full variable domain is DTAVSQTPKYLVTQMGNDKSIKCEQNLGHDTMYWYKQDSKKFLKIMFSYNNKELIINETVPNRFSPKSPDKAHLNLHINSLELGDSAVYFCASSQLRSQSPQHFGDGTRLSIL.

This clonotype was observed a handful of times. The chain employs TRBV7-2 and TRBJ2-3, with 10 bases fitting TRBD2. Trimming took 5 bases from V and 1 from J; bases not matched to a gene: 3. The CDR3 covers 15 residues. Per the germline V gene, CDR1 is SGHTA and CDR2 is FQGNSA. CDR3 bases: TGTGCCAGCAGCGCAGCGGGGGGGGGCACAGATACGCAGTATTTT. Translating it yields CASSAAGGGTDTQYF.

This clonotype was counted a few times. The chain carries TRBV11-2 and TRBJ2-2; the match to TRBD2 covers 10 bases. This CDR3 region has 17 residues. Germline V CDR1 and CDR2: SGHAT, FQNNGV. Unmatched junction bases numbered 9, after V lost 5 bases and J lost 3 bases. The CDR3: CASSPDSGGPYTGELFF. The CDR3 DNA sequence: TGTGCCAGCAGCCCGGATAGCGGGGGGCCATACACCGGGGAGCTGTTTTTT.

The chain uses TRBV12-3 or TRBV12-4 and TRBJ2-7; either TRBD1 or TRBD2 may fit D (7 bases each). V was clipped by 7 bases and J by 0 bases, with 19 bases between them. The CDR3 is made up of 16 amino acids. CDR3 residues: CASTLRAGGGSYEQYF. CDR3 sequence (DNA): TGTGCCAGCACCCTTAGGGCAGGGGGGGGCTCCTACGAGCAGTACTTC.

This clonotype was seen repeatedly, ten times or more. J is TRBJ1-1 and V is TRBV19; the D gene is possibly TRBD1 (6 bases). This CDR3 comprises 14 residues. Per germline, CDR1 LNHDA and CDR2 SQIVND (reference sequence). The V end was cut by 8 bases, the J end by 0 bases, with 13 bases between. The CDR3 sequence is CASFTRGLNTEAFF. In DNA form, the CDR3 reads TGTGCCAGTTTCACCAGGGGATTGAACACTGAAGCTTTCTTT.

The chain carries TRBV18 and TRBJ2-4; D is uncertain. CDR3 length: 14 amino acids. Germline V lookup: CDR1 KGHSH, CDR2 LQKENI. V lost 4 bases, J lost 0 bases, and 7 bases lay in between. The DNA of the CDR3 is TGTGCCAGCTCACGTGCAGTAGCCAAAAACATTCAGTACTTC. It is translated as CASSRAVAKNIQYF.

This chain uses TRBV12-3 or TRBV12-4 with TRBJ2-7; D unclear. CDR3 length: 15 amino acids. Deletions cut 5 bases from V and 3 bases from J, with 17 bases between. CDR3 coding DNA: TGTGCCAGCAGTCCCAGACATATCCTAGGCTACGAGCAGTACTTC. It specifies CASSPRHILGYEQYF.

This clonotype was counted many times. The chain links TRBV2 to TRBJ1-5; the D is unclear. V was cut by 3 bases and J by 11 bases, with 11 bases left in between. CDR3 length: 12 amino acids. Germline loops: CDR1 SNHLY, CDR2 FYNNEI. The CDR3 here is CASSEDYTAQHF. The CDR3 DNA is TGTGCCAGCAGTGAGGACTATACGGCCCAGCATTTT.

This clonotype appeared many times. The chain is built from TRBV11-3 and TRBJ1-1; 8 bases match TRBD1. With V trimmed by 5 bases and J by 10 bases, 9 bases remained unmatched. The CDR3 is 13 amino acids. Looked up from germline, CDR1 is SGHNT and CDR2 is YENEEA. DNA of the CDR3: TGTGCCAGCAGCCCAGGGACAGGACGGGTAGCTTTCTTT. Its translation: CASSPGTGRVAFF.

This clonotype was seen ten or more times. The chain is built from TRBV12-3 or TRBV12-4 and TRBJ1-2; tentative D call: TRBD1 (5 bases). This CDR3 comprises 13 residues. Trimming left V 2 bases short and J 8 bases short, with 12 bases between. The DNA for the CDR3 is TGTGCCAGCAGTTTACACACCGGGGGAGGCTACACCTTC. This sequence encodes CASSLHTGGGYTF.

At least ten counts were recorded for this clonotype. The rearrangement joins TRBV19 to TRBJ1-2, with D unresolved. CDR1 and CDR2 (germline): LNHDA, SQIVND (reference sequence). The CDR3 length is 14 residues. The germline V and J ends were trimmed by 7 bases and 1 base, with 13 bases remaining between them. The CDR3 loop reads CASKATTLNYGYTF. The CDR3 DNA sequence: TGTGCCAGTAAAGCCACAACGCTTAACTATGGCTACACCTTC.

There are many counts of this clonotype. The rearrangement uses TRBV5-1 and TRBJ2-7; the D gene is possibly TRBD1 (6 bases). The V end lost 4 bases, the J end lost 0 bases, and 14 bases lay between the germline ends. CDR1 is SGHRS, CDR2 YFSETQ, per germline. CDR3 length equals 15 residues. CDR3 bases: TGCGCCAGCAGCCTGACAGGACCCTCCTCCTACGAGCAGTACTTC. The encoded protein is CASSLTGPSSYEQYF.

In this sample, this clonotype turned up many times. V is TRBV19 and J is TRBJ2-2; 7 bases align to TRBD1. The CDR3 sequence is 16 residues long. J was trimmed by 0 bases and V by 3 bases; bases with no gene match: 4. The V gene's germline CDR1 is LNHDA and CDR2 SQIVND (reference sequence). CDR3: CASSMAGTANTGELFF. The CDR3 DNA is TGTGCCAGTAGTATGGCCGGGACAGCGAACACCGGGGAGCTGTTTTTT.

This clonotype appeared many times. The gene calls are TRBV6-2 or TRBV6-3 and TRBJ1-2; possibly TRBD1 for D (6 bases). The germline V gene encodes CDR1 MNHEY and CDR2 SVGEGT. V gave up 0 bases and J gave up 6 bases, with 14 bases separating them. There are 15 residues in the CDR3. The CDR3 spells CASSYSIGRGNGYTF. The CDR3 DNA is TGTGCCAGCAGTTACTCGATAGGCAGGGGAAATGGCTACACCTTC.

The table lists this clonotype with a count of one. A much larger clone differs by one base, so this may be a read error. Lacking the conserved final phenylalanine or tryptophan, this CDR3 likely reflects a read error. The chain recombines TRBV12-3 or TRBV12-4 with TRBJ2-2; D gene ambiguous. CDR3 length: 18 residues. Deletions cut 3 bases from V and 0 bases from J, with 17 bases between. In DNA form, the CDR3 reads TGTGCCAGCAGTTTGTCCACCACCCCGGAGTCGAACACCGGGGAGCTGTTTTTG. Residues: CASSLSTTPESNTGELFL.

The chain recombines TRBV19 with TRBJ1-6, with D maybe TRBD1 (6 bases). Trimming stripped 5 bases from V and 7 bases from J, with 21 bases between. This CDR3 has 17 residues. Germline V gene sequence: CDR1 LNHDA, CDR2 SQIVND (reference sequence). The CDR3 region is CASSLRTGGAGNSPLHF. CDR3 in DNA: TGTGCCAGTAGTCTACGGACGGGGGGCGCAGGGAATTCACCCCTCCACTTT. Full variable domain (outside the CDR3, taken from reference TRBV19 and TRBJ1-6): DGGITQSPKYLFRKEGQNVTLSCEQNLNHDAMYWYRQDPGQGLRLIYYSQIVNDFQKGDIAEGYSVSREKKESFPLTVTSAQKNPTAFYLCASSLRTGGAGNSPLHFGNGTRLTVT.

This chain connects TRBV7-2 to TRBJ1-1; maybe TRBD1 (5 bases). CDR1 SGHTA and CDR2 FQGNSA come from the germline V gene. The CDR3 length is 12 residues. Trimming removed 3 bases at V and 8 bases at J, with 10 bases between. CDR3 in DNA: TGTGCCAGCAGCTTGGGGACGTTCGAAGCTTTCTTT. Protein sequence: CASSLGTFEAFF.

This clonotype was observed many times. This chain joins TRBV10-3 and TRBJ2-7; no firm D call. Germline lookup yields CDR1 ENHRY and CDR2 SYGVKD. This CDR3 contains 11 residues. V lost 2 bases and J 4 bases, leaving 3 bases between the germline ends. The CDR3 nucleotides read TGTGCCATCAGTGAGACGTACGAGCAGTACTTC. Its translation is CAISETYEQYF.

This clonotype was detected ten times or more. The chain joins TRBV7-9 to TRBJ1-3; D may be TRBD1 (5 bases). V was shortened by 6 bases and J by 0 bases, with 9 bases between the two germline ends. Germline loops: CDR1 SEHNR, CDR2 FQNEAQ (reference sequence). The CDR3 sequence is 14 residues long. CDR3 amino acids: CASRPGTSGNTIYF. For the CDR3, the DNA is TGTGCCAGCAGACCAGGGACCTCTGGAAACACCATATATTTT.

This clonotype was seen a handful of times. V gene TRBV7-9 combines with J gene TRBJ1-6, with D perhaps TRBD1 (5 bases). CDR3 size: 13 residues. Germline V lookup: CDR1 SEHNR, CDR2 FQNEAQ (reference sequence). V lost 8 bases and J lost 7, with 12 bases in between. The CDR3 DNA reads as TGTGCCAGCCTGAGGGACCAGAATTCACCCCTCCACTTT. It yields the protein CASLRDQNSPLHF. The variable domain in full, completed from reference TRBV7-9 and TRBJ1-6, reads DTGVSQNPRHKITKRGQNVTFRCDPISEHNRLYWYRQTLGQGPEFLTYFQNEAQLEKSRLLSDRFSAERPKGSFSTLEIQRTEQGDSAMYLCASLRDQNSPLHFGNGTRLTVT.

There are many counts of this clonotype. The gene calls are TRBV2 and TRBJ1-1; no clear D gene. Germline V lookup: CDR1 SNHLY, CDR2 FYNNEI. This CDR3 region has 13 residues. In nucleotides, the CDR3 is TGTGCAAGAGAAGGCAGGATGAACACTGAAGCTTTCTTT. This codes for CAREGRMNTEAFF.

This clonotype was observed at least ten times. V and J are TRBV4-1 and TRBJ2-5; D possibly corresponds to TRBD1 (6 bases). The V gene lost 5 bases and the J gene lost 7 bases, with 8 bases spanning the gap. This CDR3 region has 11 residues. Germline CDR1 reads MGHRA; CDR2 reads YSYEKL. The CDR3 loop is CASSEGGTQYF. The DNA for the CDR3 is TGCGCCAGCAGCGAAGGGGGGACCCAGTACTTC.

The rearrangement joins TRBV6-4 to TRBJ1-6; 8 bases fit TRBD1. V shed 7 bases and J 7 bases; nucleotides not matched to a gene: 6. This CDR3 comprises 14 residues. Germline-derived CDR1 and CDR2 are MRHNA and SNTAGT. The CDR3 coding sequence is TGTGCCAGCATCCAGGGGGCCGCCAATTCACCCCTCCACTTT. Translating gives CASIQGAANSPLHF.

This clonotype appeared many times. The rearrangement uses TRBV15 and TRBJ1-1, with a weak D call TRBD1 (6 bases). The CDR3 totals 16 residues. Trimming removed 1 base at V and 3 bases at J, with 15 bases between. Germline loops: CDR1 LNHNV, CDR2 YYDKDF (reference sequence). Written as DNA, the CDR3 is TGTGCCACCAGCAGAGGACTAGGGGGACTTGACACTGAAGCTTTCTTT. Amino acid sequence: CATSRGLGGLDTEAFF.

This clonotype was recorded at least ten times. The rearrangement joins TRBV6-2 or TRBV6-3 to TRBJ2-7; D tentatively fits TRBD1 or TRBD2 (5 bases each). Germline V gene lookup returns CDR1 MNHEY and CDR2 SVGEGT. The CDR3 extends over 13 amino acids. CDR3: CATDWGGALEQYF. CDR3 bases: TGTGCGACGGACTGGGGTGGGGCTCTCGAGCAGTACTTC.

This chain uses TRBV28 with TRBJ1-5; D perhaps matches TRBD1 (6 bases). Germline V CDR1 and CDR2: MDHEN, SYDVKM. V was cut by 5 bases and J by 0 bases, with 11 bases left in between. The CDR3 spans 15 residues. CDR3 bases: TGTGCCAGCAGTATTAGGGGGGTTAGCAATCAGCCCCAGCATTTT. It encodes CASSIRGVSNQPQHF.

This clonotype was counted many times. The genes are TRBV3-1 and TRBJ2-7, with D uncertain. Germline V gene data show CDR1 as LGHDT and CDR2 as YNNKEL (reference sequence). With 4 bases removed from V and 4 bases from J, the gap between germline ends came to 5 bases. This CDR3 spans 11 amino acids. The CDR3 DNA follows: TGTGCCAGCAGCCGACAATACGAGCAGTACTTC. It yields the protein CASSRQYEQYF.